Sequencing of this T cell receptor (beta chain) was carried out in a study of cytomegalovirus exposure and HLA in healthy donors. Findings and caveats of the study: No immune exposure information besides CMV serostatus was available. Donors were assumed by presence/absence analyses to have roughly uniform sequencing depth.

The CDR3 length is 16 residues. Per the germline V gene, CDR1 is SGHRS and CDR2 is YFSETQ. V shed 0 bases, J shed 9 bases, and the junction held 10 bases outside the gene matches. Each donor was healthy, and each was a bone marrow donor. Sampled while nominally healthy, donors likely had unrecorded immune exposures. PCR employed 60 Vbeta and 13 Jbeta primers. Repertoires were generated with immunoSEQ multiplex PCR, while TCRdb's copy carries only in-frame clones and drops some. The table shows roughly 230,000 clones, with roughly 73% occurring only once. For this clone: The antigen is undetermined.

The rearrangement links TRBV5-1 to TRBJ2-5; 11 nucleotides agree with TRBD2. The sequence came from a boy aged 5 to 17 in good health and CMV-seronegative. Sequenced material: PBMCs. CDR3 loop: CASSLGLTSGGLAQYF. CDR3 nucleotides: TGCGCCAGCAGCTTGGGGCTTACTAGCGGGGGCCTGGCCCAGTACTTC.